The entry that follows covers one TCR beta chain sequence. Its antigen specificity is not known. No base quality values were provided; no much bigger clone lies one nucleotide off. The CDR3 runs 15 amino acids, cysteine and phenylalanine included. The DNA shown is the 45-base CDR3, in frame from base 1. Germline trimming: 5 bases from V, 3 bases from J; junction bases outside gene matches: 7. The germline V gene (reference sequence) provides CDR1 SGHNT and CDR2 YYREEE. These data come from a study of blood T cell repertoires in COVID-19 (dated by TCRdb to 2020 to 2021). At the level of the whole study: Samples from collaborators originated in the United States, Italy and Spain and spanned both the acute and convalescent phases of COVID-19. The prospective study material was composed of cDNA or gDNA derived from T cells, B-cell-depleted T cells, or PBMCs. The dataset comprised deeply sampled blood TCRbeta repertoires from subjects exposed to, actively infected with, or recovered from COVID-19. The repertoires were released in a freely available public database intended as a resource for research on the immune response to SARS-CoV-2. Samples came from the ongoing ImmuneRACE study (first 160 participants) plus 1,254 subjects from 6 global collaborators. A de-identified subject ID, COVID-19 status, age in years and sex were almost always included in the sample metadata. Where available, HLA class I and class II types were taken from metadata supplied by the sample provider and were not determined by assay-based typing. What the authors observed across the whole study: Clinical and demographic metadata were provided uncurated, with the amount varying by source and participant.

One collaborating source in Seattle enrolled patients during active infection and followed them longitudinally through the course of disease. The collaborating institutions used their own protocols to collect whole blood in K2EDTA tubes. For TCRbeta analysis, collaborator samples were shipped as frozen whole blood, as isolated PBMCs, or as DNA extracted from either sample type. TCRbeta CDR3 regions were amplified from genomic DNA by means of the immunoSEQ Assay, a bias-controlled multiplex PCR. As for the original processing: Within the assay, amplification of reference gene primers was used to estimate how many nucleated cells each sample contained. To quantify the absolute abundance of each unique TCRbeta CDR3 rearrangement, sequence reads were collapsed and filtered. For each sample, productive Simpson clonality was calculated as the square root of Simpson's diversity index over productive rearrangements. TCRdb mirrors the immuneACCESS table, restricted to in-frame sequences. Some clones are absent from its copies; in checked studies, under half trace to an unresolved V gene, and the reason for the others is unknown. V and J calls and clone size are those listed in that table; D and trimming were worked out from the DNA. This sample lists about 130,000 clones; 79% were detected once. The ten largest clones capture 4.5% to 5% of the sample.

The chain joins TRBV5-4 to TRBJ2-1; TRBD2 lines up with 8 middle nucleotides. This receptor was identified in a woman aged 70-85 years with COVID-19, enrolled during active disease. Material for sequencing was peripheral blood. The sequence in DNA is TGTGCCAGCAGTGGGAGCGGGGGCCTCTACAATGAGCAGTTCTTC. Translation gives CASSGSGGLYNEQFF.